This T cell receptor beta chain came from a study of blood T cell repertoires in COVID-19. Study context: Samples representing acute and convalescent COVID-19 were sourced from the United States, Italy and Spain. Nucleic acid was either cDNA or gDNA, and it came from T cells, B-cell-depleted T cells, or PBMCs.

Germline values: CDR1 LGHDT, CDR2 YNNKEL (reference sequence). CDR3 length equals 14 residues. The V and J ends lost 4 bases and 4 bases respectively, with 11 bases between them. Per the original data handling: For nucleated cells, counts were estimated from reference gene primer amplification. The method was immunoSEQ multiplex PCR; TCRdb's version includes in-frame clones alone and lacks a portion of them. The V and J calls and clone size come from that table; D and trimming were worked out from the DNA. The sample carries 70,000 to 95,000 clones, about four fifths recorded once. This sequence was found in a middle-aged woman with active or convalescent COVID-19. Sequenced material: peripheral blood. The genes are TRBV3-1 (or the pseudogene TRBV3-2) and TRBJ1-5; D uncertain. Here the CDR3 reads CASSPPGVNQPQHF. The CDR3 DNA follows: TGTGCCAGCAGCCCCCCAGGCGTAAATCAGCCCCAGCATTTT.